Described below is a single T cell receptor (beta chain) sequence and its context. Antigen specificity is unknown. These data originate in a study of blood T cells in healthy people across ages. The CDR3 contains 14 residues. The germline gives CDR1 KGHDR, CDR2 SFDVKD. The V end lost 9 bases, the J end lost 5 bases, and 16 bases lay between the germline ends. The donors, all healthy, were Caucasians living in Russia, aged roughly 6 to 100. A second PCR of 7 to 11 cycles used a sample-barcoded 5' primer and a J-beta primer mix. A 12-random-nucleotide template-switch adaptor tagged each cDNA molecule. MiXCR, run by TCRdb on the 5' RACE reads, gives a single entry per CDR3 protein. Of about 780,000 distinct CDR3 sequences in the sample, about half are singletons; the top ten hold around a sixth. General study points: Fewer expanded clones and more diversity marked long-lived versus aged donors. Roughly linear declines in TCR beta diversity per million T cells occurred with age.

The specimen sequenced was blood. The TCR was taken from a man of 80 years or more in good health. This rearrangement joins TRBV24-1 to TRBJ2-1; D gene ambiguous. The CDR3 nucleotides read TGTGCCACCTCCGACCCCGGAGAGAACAATGAGCAGTTCTTC. This codes for CATSDPGENNEQFF.